One and the same sample provided the 30 T cell receptor beta chains below, sequenced in a study of shared clonotypes between healthy human individuals. TCRdb's table, derived via immunoSEQ multiplex PCR, lists solely in-frame clones and lacks some. The sample comprises around 2,000,000 clones, about 93% of which are singletons, and roughly 1.8% rests with the top ten. Naive CD8 cells were CD45RO-negative, positively selected for CCR7, excluding terminally differentiated effector memory CD45RA+ cells. The specimen sequenced was naive CD8+ T cells from PBMCs. The receptor source for this set is a man younger than 30 in good health. Some clones in this sample may be carry-over from other donors' samples.

The sample holds one count of this clone. The chain couples TRBV27 to TRBJ2-3; TRBD1 agrees at 7 bases. Germline CDR1 reads MNHEY; CDR2 reads SMNVEV (reference sequence). This CDR3 is built from 17 residues. V lost 4 bases and J lost 4; bases outside the gene matches: 14. CDR3 in amino acids: CASSSLPGQHGSDTQYF. CDR3 bases: TGTGCCAGCAGTTCCCTTCCGGGACAGCATGGGTCAGATACGCAGTATTTT.

This clone was found once. The J gene is TRBJ1-2, the V gene TRBV4-3; D possibly corresponds to TRBD1 (5 bases). V lost 0 bases and J lost 3, with 11 bases in between. Germline CDR1 and CDR2: LGHNA and YSLEER. The CDR3 runs 15 residues. CDR3 amino acids: CASSQDRSGYYGYTF. In DNA form, the CDR3 reads TGCGCCAGCAGCCAAGATAGGTCAGGGTACTATGGCTACACCTTC.

The CDR3 nucleotides read TGTGCCATCAGTGAGTCGGGACAGCCTCACGAGGAGCAGTTCTTC. Residues: CAISESGQPHEEQFF. The chain is built from TRBV10-3 and TRBJ2-1; TRBD1 aligns across 7 bases. The CDR3 covers 15 residues. The germline V gene encodes CDR1 ENHRY and CDR2 SYGVKD. V dropped 0 bases and J dropped 10; count of bases not matched to a gene: 9.

This chain links TRBV29-1 with TRBJ2-2, with TRBD2 identical over 9 bases. Trimming removed 3 bases from V and 3 bases from J; junction bases left unmatched: 14. This CDR3 region has 18 residues. Germline values: CDR1 SQVTM, CDR2 ANQGSEA. The CDR3 loop reads CSVEGTAGGPSDTGELFF. In DNA, the CDR3 is TGCAGCGTTGAGGGAACTGCGGGAGGGCCATCGGACACCGGGGAGCTGTTTTTT.

The chain recombines TRBV10-2 with TRBJ2-3; D perhaps matches TRBD2 (5 bases). Looked up from germline, CDR1 is WSHSY and CDR2 is SAAADI. V lost 1 base, J lost 4 bases, and 12 bases lay in between. The CDR3 is made up of 15 amino acids. DNA of the CDR3: TGCGCCAGCAGTGAGTGGGAACGGCGGGCAGATACGCAGTATTTT. It codes for CASSEWERRADTQYF.

V usage is TRBV10-2 and J usage is TRBJ2-7; D may be TRBD2 (5 bases). V lost 6 bases and J 2 bases, leaving 17 bases between the germline ends. This CDR3 contains 15 residues. The V gene's germline CDR1 is WSHSY and CDR2 SAAADI. The CDR3 here is CASSDRGYGPYEQYF. DNA of the CDR3: TGCGCCAGCAGCGATCGGGGTTACGGGCCCTACGAGCAGTACTTC.

This chain's CDR3 is CASSYVAGYHEQYF. Here the CDR3 DNA reads TGTGCCAGCAGTTACGTGGCAGGGTACCACGAGCAGTACTTC. The chain couples TRBV6-5 to TRBJ2-7; D perhaps matches TRBD1 (5 bases). Germline V gene lookup returns CDR1 MNHEY and CDR2 SVGAGI. This CDR3 has 14 amino acids. The V end was cut by 2 bases, the J end by 5 bases, with 13 bases between.

In its sample, this clone was seen once. The chain carries TRBV9 and TRBJ2-3, with D tentatively TRBD2 (5 bases). V was clipped by 0 bases and J by 1 base, with 6 bases between them. Germline CDR1 SGDLS, CDR2 YYNGEE. The CDR3 is made up of 14 amino acids. The CDR3: CASSVVEGTDTQYF. The DNA for the CDR3 is TGTGCCAGCAGCGTAGTGGAGGGCACAGATACGCAGTATTTT.

The CDR3 DNA reads TGTGCCAGCAGTTTATCCAAGGATACGCAGTATTTT. Encoded protein: CASSLSKDTQYF. The genes are TRBV28 and TRBJ2-3; D remains ambiguous. Germline V gene sequence: CDR1 MDHEN, CDR2 SYDVKM. CDR3 length equals 12 residues. The V end was cut by 1 base, the J end by 6 bases, with 5 bases between. Supplemented by reference TRBV28 and TRBJ2-3, the full variable domain reads DVKVTQSSRYLVKRTGEKVFLECVQDMDHENMFWYRQDPGLGLRLIYFSYDVKMKEKGDIPEGYSVSREKKERFSLILESASTNQTSMYLCASSLSKDTQYFGPGTRLTVL.

The rearrangement uses TRBV27 and TRBJ2-6; the match to TRBD2 covers 8 bases. V dropped 4 bases and J dropped 0; count of bases not matched to a gene: 8. This CDR3 is built from 18 residues. The germline V gene encodes CDR1 MNHEY and CDR2 SMNVEV (reference sequence). CDR3 amino acids: CASSSASGSRSGANVLTF. The CDR3 DNA reads as TGTGCCAGCAGTTCTGCTAGCGGGTCCCGCTCTGGGGCCAACGTCCTGACTTTC.

V is TRBV14 and J is TRBJ2-2; maybe TRBD1 (5 bases). The CDR3 spans 16 residues. V dropped 1 base and J dropped 3 bases, with 12 bases sitting between them. Germline-derived CDR1 and CDR2 are SGHDN and FVKESK. DNA for the CDR3: TGTGCCAGCAGCCAAGCAAGGACACCTCACACCGGGGAGCTGTTTTTT. Protein: CASSQARTPHTGELFF. Combining the CDR3 with reference TRBV14 and TRBJ2-2 gives the whole variable domain EAGVTQFPSHSVIEKGQTVTLRCDPISGHDNLYWYRRVMGKEIKFLLHFVKESKQDESGMPNNRFLAERTGGTYSTLKVQPAELEDSGVYFCASSQARTPHTGELFFGEGSRLTVL.

The rearrangement uses TRBV5-5 and TRBJ1-3; no clear D gene. Germline CDR1 SGHKS, CDR2 YYEKEE (reference sequence). V lost 0 bases and J lost 2, with 9 bases in between. This CDR3 region has 15 residues. This chain's CDR3 is CASSLDPRAGNTIYF. The DNA for the CDR3 is TGTGCCAGCAGCTTGGACCCTAGGGCTGGAAACACCATATATTTT.

This clone occurred once. J is TRBJ2-7 and V is TRBV29-1, with a weak D call TRBD2 (6 bases). CDR3 length: 14 amino acids. The V gene lost 4 bases and the J gene lost 0 bases, with 13 bases spanning the gap. Germline V gene lookup returns CDR1 SQVTM and CDR2 ANQGSEA. CDR3 coding DNA: TGCAGCGTTGTAACAGCGGGCAGCTCCTACGAGCAGTACTTC. Its protein is CSVVTAGSSYEQYF.

The rearrangement uses TRBV6-5 and TRBJ1-2; possibly TRBD1 for D (5 bases). The V gene lost 2 bases and the J gene lost 3 bases, with 10 bases spanning the gap. Germline V gives CDR1 MNHEY, CDR2 SVGAGI. The CDR3 length is 14 residues. Here the CDR3 DNA reads TGTGCCAGCAGTTACGGGGGGGAGGACTATGGCTACACCTTC. This translates into CASSYGGEDYGYTF.

The rearrangement joins TRBV5-8 to TRBJ2-1; possible D gene TRBD1, 6 bases. Germline V gene data show CDR1 as SGHTS and CDR2 as YDEGEE. CDR3 length: 18 residues. Trimming stripped 4 bases from V and 0 bases from J, with 20 bases between. CDR3 DNA sequence: TGTGCCAGCAGCGGCTTGAGGACCGGACAGAGCTCCTACAATGAGCAGTTCTTC. Its protein product is CASSGLRTGQSSYNEQFF.

The CDR3 nucleotides read TGCGCCAGCACCTCTGGAACTAGCGGCTACGAGCAGTACTTC. Translation gives CASTSGTSGYEQYF. The chain couples TRBV5-1 to TRBJ2-7; the match to TRBD2 covers 8 bases. CDR1 and CDR2 from the germline V gene are SGHRS and YFSETQ. V lost 6 bases, J lost 3 bases, and 8 bases stayed unmatched. The CDR3 runs to 14 residues.

V and J are TRBV4-1 and TRBJ2-5; D perhaps matches TRBD2 (6 bases). In germline, CDR1 is MGHRA, CDR2 YSYEKL. V was shortened by 1 base and J by 5 bases, with 17 bases between the two germline ends. The CDR3 runs 16 residues. The CDR3 sequence: CASSQVRRDGTETQYF. The CDR3 DNA reads as TGCGCCAGCAGCCAAGTAAGGCGGGATGGGACGGAGACCCAGTACTTC.

The chain employs TRBV28 and TRBJ1-3; D call uncertain. The germline CDR1 and CDR2 sequences are MDHEN and SYDVKM. Between the trimmed V and J ends, which lost 3 bases and 4 bases, there was a span of 10 bases. The CDR3 has 14 amino acids. This chain's CDR3 is CASSFSIMGNTIYF. The DNA of the CDR3 is TGTGCCAGCAGTTTTTCGATTATGGGAAACACCATATATTTT. The full variable domain, rest sourced from reference TRBV28 and TRBJ1-3, is DVKVTQSSRYLVKRTGEKVFLECVQDMDHENMFWYRQDPGLGLRLIYFSYDVKMKEKGDIPEGYSVSREKKERFSLILESASTNQTSMYLCASSFSIMGNTIYFGEGSWLTVV.

This chain uses TRBV6-1 with TRBJ2-5; perhaps D is TRBD1 or TRBD2 (5 bases each). There are 15 residues in the CDR3. V lost 2 bases and J lost 2, with 12 bases in between. The germline V gene has CDR1 MNHNS and CDR2 SASEGT. In nucleotides, the CDR3 is TGTGCCAGCAGTGAATGGGGGAACGGTCAAGAGACCCAGTACTTC. Translation gives CASSEWGNGQETQYF.

Turning to this clone: The sample holds other DNA sequences that translate to the same CDR3. The chain links TRBV5-1 to TRBJ2-7; 8 bases map to TRBD2. Germline V gene sequence: CDR1 SGHRS, CDR2 YFSETQ. This CDR3 has 14 residues. V lost 3 bases and J lost 5; bases outside the gene matches: 7. CDR3 nucleotide sequence: TGCGCCAGCAGCTCCAAGCGGGAGATCAACGAGCAGTACTTC. Translating it yields CASSSKREINEQYF.

The chain joins TRBV4-1 to TRBJ2-7, with 11 positions matching TRBD2. CDR1 and CDR2 (germline): MGHRA, YSYEKL. Unmatched junction bases numbered 5, after V lost 4 bases and J lost 3 bases. The CDR3 spans 15 residues. CDR3 nucleotide sequence: TGCGCCAGCAGCCCAACCGGGACTAGCGGCTACGAGCAGTACTTC. This encodes CASSPTGTSGYEQYF.

The rearrangement links TRBV5-1 to TRBJ1-1, with 11 bases matching TRBD1. V was pared by 1 base and J by 5 bases, with 1 base of the junction left unmatched. Germline V gene lookup returns CDR1 SGHRS and CDR2 YFSETQ. The CDR3 has 14 residues. The CDR3 nucleotides are TGCGCCAGCAGCTTGTGGGACAGGGGGACTGAAGCTTTCTTT. Its translation: CASSLWDRGTEAFF.

The rearrangement joins TRBV9 to TRBJ1-2; tentative D call: TRBD1 (5 bases). This CDR3 region has 16 residues. Trimming cost V 4 bases and J 2 bases, with 18 bases left between them. Germline-derived CDR1 and CDR2 are SGDLS and YYNGEE. DNA of the CDR3: TGTGCCAGCAGCCTTTCTGTGGACGGGGGAAACTATGGCTACACCTTC. It yields the protein CASSLSVDGGNYGYTF.

The genes are TRBV5-8 and TRBJ1-4; D gene uncertain. The CDR3 totals 15 residues. V lost 0 bases to trimming and J lost 4 bases, with 10 bases between them. Germline V lookup: CDR1 SGHTS, CDR2 YDEGEE. The CDR3 loop reads CASSLGRRNNEKLFF. CDR3 nucleotide sequence: TGTGCCAGCAGCTTGGGTCGACGGAATAATGAAAAACTGTTTTTT.

The sample holds one count of this clone. The same CDR3 arises from other DNA sequences in this sample as well. CDR3 sequence reads: CASSPGTSGSTDTQYF. In nucleotides, the CDR3 is TGTGCCAGCAGCCCGGGGACTAGCGGGAGCACAGATACGCAGTATTTT. J is TRBJ2-3 and V is TRBV7-9; 12 nucleotides agree with TRBD2. Looked up from germline, CDR1 is SEHNR and CDR2 is FQNEAQ (reference sequence). The CDR3 spans 16 residues. The trim removed 5 bases at V and 0 bases at J, leaving 3 bases unmatched.

The V gene is TRBV9, the J gene TRBJ1-3; D is unclear. Germline CDR1 reads SGDLS; CDR2 reads YYNGEE. V was shortened by 3 bases and J by 0 bases, with 19 bases between the two germline ends. The CDR3 totals 18 residues. In DNA form, the CDR3 reads TGTGCCAGCAGCGCCGAAGACTGGGGTAGACCCTCTGGAAACACCATATATTTT. Translated, it gives CASSAEDWGRPSGNTIYF.

The chain combines TRBV11-2 with TRBJ1-1; unclear D gene. The germline CDR1 and CDR2 sequences are SGHAT and FQNNGV. Trimming shortened V by 7 bases and J by 0 bases, and 9 bases separated the two germline ends. The CDR3 has 13 amino acids. The CDR3: CASMKWMNTEAFF. The CDR3 DNA reads as TGTGCCAGCATGAAATGGATGAACACTGAAGCTTTCTTT.

The V and J genes are TRBV7-3 and TRBJ2-4; TRBD1 aligns across 7 bases. Germline-derived CDR1 and CDR2 are SGHTA and FQGTGA. V dropped 5 bases and J dropped 10; count of bases not matched to a gene: 17. The CDR3 contains 16 residues. The CDR3 protein is CASSTYTGTDLGIQYF. The CDR3 bases are TGTGCCAGCAGCACTTACACCGGGACAGACCTAGGGATTCAGTACTTC.

This chain joins TRBV28 and TRBJ2-7; the D is unclear. The CDR3 runs 13 residues. Germline V gene lookup returns CDR1 MDHEN and CDR2 SYDVKM. V was pared by 2 bases and J by 7 bases, with 12 bases between. The chain's CDR3 is CASSLSGYVEQYF. The DNA for the CDR3 is TGTGCCAGCAGTTTAAGTGGCTATGTGGAGCAGTACTTC.

The chain carries TRBV4-1 and TRBJ1-4, with D maybe TRBD1 (5 bases). V lost 1 base and J lost 0, with 18 bases in between. Germline CDR1 reads MGHRA; CDR2 reads YSYEKL. This CDR3 spans 19 amino acids. CDR3 sequence: CASSQVGAGLVATNEKLFF. CDR3 nucleotides: TGCGCCAGCAGCCAAGTTGGGGCAGGATTAGTTGCAACTAATGAAAAACTGTTTTTT.